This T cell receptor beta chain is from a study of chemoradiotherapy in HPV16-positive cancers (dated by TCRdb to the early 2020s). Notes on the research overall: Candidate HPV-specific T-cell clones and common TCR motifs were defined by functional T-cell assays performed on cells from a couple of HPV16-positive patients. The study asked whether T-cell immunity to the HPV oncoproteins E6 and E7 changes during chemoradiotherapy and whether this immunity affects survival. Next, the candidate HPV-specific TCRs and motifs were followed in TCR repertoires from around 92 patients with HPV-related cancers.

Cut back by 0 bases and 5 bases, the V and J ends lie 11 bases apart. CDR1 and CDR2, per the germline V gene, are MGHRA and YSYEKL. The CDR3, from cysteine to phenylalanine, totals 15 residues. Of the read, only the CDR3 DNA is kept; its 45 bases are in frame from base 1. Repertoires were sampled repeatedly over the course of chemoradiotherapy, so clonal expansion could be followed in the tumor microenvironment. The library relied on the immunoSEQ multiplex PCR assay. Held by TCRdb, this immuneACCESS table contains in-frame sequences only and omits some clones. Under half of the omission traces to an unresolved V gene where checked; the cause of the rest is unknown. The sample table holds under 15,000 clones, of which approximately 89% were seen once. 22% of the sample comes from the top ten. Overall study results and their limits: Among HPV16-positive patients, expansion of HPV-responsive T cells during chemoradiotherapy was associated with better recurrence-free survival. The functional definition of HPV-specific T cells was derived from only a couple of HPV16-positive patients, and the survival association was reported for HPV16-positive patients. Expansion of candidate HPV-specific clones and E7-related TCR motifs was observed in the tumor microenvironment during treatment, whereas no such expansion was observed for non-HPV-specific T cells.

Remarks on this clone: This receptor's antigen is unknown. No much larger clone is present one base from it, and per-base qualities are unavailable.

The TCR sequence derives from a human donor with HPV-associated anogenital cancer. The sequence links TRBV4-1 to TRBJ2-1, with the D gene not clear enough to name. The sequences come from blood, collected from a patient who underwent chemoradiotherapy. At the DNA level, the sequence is TGCGCCAGCAGCCAAGAACTTGTACCCGACAATGAGCAGTTCTTC. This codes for CASSQELVPDNEQFF.